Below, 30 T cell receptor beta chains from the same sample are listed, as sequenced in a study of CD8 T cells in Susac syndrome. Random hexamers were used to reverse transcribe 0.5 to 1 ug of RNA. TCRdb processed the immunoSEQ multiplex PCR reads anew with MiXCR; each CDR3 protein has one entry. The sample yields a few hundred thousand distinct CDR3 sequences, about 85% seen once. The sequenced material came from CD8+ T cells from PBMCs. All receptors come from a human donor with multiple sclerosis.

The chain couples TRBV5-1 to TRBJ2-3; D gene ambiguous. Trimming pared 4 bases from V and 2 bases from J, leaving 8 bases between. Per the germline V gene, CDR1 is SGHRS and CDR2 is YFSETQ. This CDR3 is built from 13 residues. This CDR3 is CASSADNTDTQYF. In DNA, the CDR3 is TGCGCCAGCAGCGCCGATAACACAGATACGCAGTATTTT.

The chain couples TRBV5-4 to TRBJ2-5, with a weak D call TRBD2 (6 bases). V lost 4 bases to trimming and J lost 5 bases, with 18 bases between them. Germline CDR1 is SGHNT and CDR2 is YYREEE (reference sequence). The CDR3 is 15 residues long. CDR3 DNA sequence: TGTGCCAGCAGCAGGGACCCGCGGGATCAGGAGACCCAGTACTTC. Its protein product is CASSRDPRDQETQYF.

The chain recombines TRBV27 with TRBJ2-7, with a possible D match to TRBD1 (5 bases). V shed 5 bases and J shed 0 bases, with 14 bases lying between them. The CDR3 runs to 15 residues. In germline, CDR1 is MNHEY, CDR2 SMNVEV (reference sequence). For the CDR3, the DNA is TGTGCCAGCAGTCCGGCGATAGGGGCCTCCTACGAGCAGTACTTC. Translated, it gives CASSPAIGASYEQYF.

CDR3 in DNA: TGCGCCAGCAGCTTGGATACTAGCGGCGTCTACAATGAGCAGTTCTTC. Protein product: CASSLDTSGVYNEQFF. The chain employs TRBV5-1 and TRBJ2-1, with TRBD2 identical over 8 bases. J was trimmed by 3 bases and V by 0 bases; bases with no gene match: 5. The CDR3 loop spans 16 amino acids. Per germline, CDR1 SGHRS and CDR2 YFSETQ.

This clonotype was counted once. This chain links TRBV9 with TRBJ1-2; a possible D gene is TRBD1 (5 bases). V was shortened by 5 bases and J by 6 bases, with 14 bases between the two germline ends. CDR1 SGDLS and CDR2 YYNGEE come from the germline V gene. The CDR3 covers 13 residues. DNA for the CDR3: TGTGCCAGCAGGGGGGACGGTTTGAATGGCTACACCTTC. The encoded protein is CASRGDGLNGYTF. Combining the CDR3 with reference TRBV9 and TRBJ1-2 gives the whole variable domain DSGVTQTPKHLITATGQRVTLRCSPRSGDLSVYWYQQSLDQGLQFLIQYYNGEERAKGNILERFSAQQFPDLHSELNLSSLELGDSALYFCASRGDGLNGYTFGSGTRLTVV.

The CDR3 DNA follows: TGTGCCAGCAGCTCCTCTCGGGCGGGAGCTCTCTACAATGAGCAGTTCTTC. Protein sequence: CASSSSRAGALYNEQFF. This chain connects TRBV27 to TRBJ2-1; TRBD2 matches at 7 bases. Germline loops: CDR1 MNHEY, CDR2 SMNVEV (reference sequence). The CDR3 runs 17 residues. With 6 bases clipped from V and 3 bases from J, the junction kept 14 bases outside the gene matches.

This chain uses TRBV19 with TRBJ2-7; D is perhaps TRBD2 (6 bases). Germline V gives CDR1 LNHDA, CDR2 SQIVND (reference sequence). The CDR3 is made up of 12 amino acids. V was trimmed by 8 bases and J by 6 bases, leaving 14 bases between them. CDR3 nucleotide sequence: TGTGCCAGTGGAGGAGGGTCGGGCGAGCAGTACTTC. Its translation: CASGGGSGEQYF.

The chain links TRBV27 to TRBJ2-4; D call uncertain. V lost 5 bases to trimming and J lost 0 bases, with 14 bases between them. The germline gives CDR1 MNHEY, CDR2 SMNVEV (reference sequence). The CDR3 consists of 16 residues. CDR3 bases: TGTGCCAGCAGTCCGTCGGGCCTTATAGCCAAAAACATTCAGTACTTC. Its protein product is CASSPSGLIAKNIQYF.

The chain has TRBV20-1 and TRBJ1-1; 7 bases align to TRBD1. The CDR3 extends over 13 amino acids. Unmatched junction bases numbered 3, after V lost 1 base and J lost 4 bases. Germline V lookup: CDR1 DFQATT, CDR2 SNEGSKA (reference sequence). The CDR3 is CSARVDRVTEAFF. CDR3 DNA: TGCAGTGCTAGAGTTGACAGGGTCACTGAAGCTTTCTTT.

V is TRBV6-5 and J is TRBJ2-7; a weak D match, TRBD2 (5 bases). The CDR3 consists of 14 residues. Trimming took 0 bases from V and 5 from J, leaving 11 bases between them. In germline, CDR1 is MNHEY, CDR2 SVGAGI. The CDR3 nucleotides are TGTGCCAGCAGTTACTCACTAGGGTCTAACGAGCAGTACTTC. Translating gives CASSYSLGSNEQYF.

The CDR3 loop is CASSDSPLAGQSYNEQFF. In DNA form, the CDR3 reads TGTGCCAGCAGTGACTCGCCCTTAGCGGGGCAGTCCTACAATGAGCAGTTCTTC. The chain combines TRBV9 with TRBJ2-1; 8 bases match TRBD2. The CDR3 covers 18 residues. V was pared by 5 bases and J by 1 base, with 14 bases of the junction left unmatched. Germline V CDR1 and CDR2: SGDLS, YYNGEE.

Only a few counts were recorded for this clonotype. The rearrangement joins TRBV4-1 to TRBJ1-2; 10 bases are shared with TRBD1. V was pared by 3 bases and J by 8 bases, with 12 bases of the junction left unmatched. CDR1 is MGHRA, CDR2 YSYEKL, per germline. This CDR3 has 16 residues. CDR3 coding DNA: TGCGCCAGCAGCCACCCCCGGGACAGGGGTTCTCGAGGCTACACCTTC. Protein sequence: CASSHPRDRGSRGYTF.

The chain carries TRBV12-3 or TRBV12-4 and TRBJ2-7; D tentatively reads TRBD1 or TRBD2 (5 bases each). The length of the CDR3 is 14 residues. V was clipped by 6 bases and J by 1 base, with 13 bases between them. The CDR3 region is CASRPGPSSYEQYF. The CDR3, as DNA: TGTGCCAGCAGACCGGGACCATCGTCCTACGAGCAGTACTTC.

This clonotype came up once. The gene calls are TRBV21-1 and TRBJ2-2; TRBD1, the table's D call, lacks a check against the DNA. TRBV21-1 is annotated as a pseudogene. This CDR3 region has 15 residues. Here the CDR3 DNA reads TGTGCCAGCAGCTACCGGGACCGAAAGGTCGGGGAGCTGTTTTTT. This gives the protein CASSYRDRKVGELFF.

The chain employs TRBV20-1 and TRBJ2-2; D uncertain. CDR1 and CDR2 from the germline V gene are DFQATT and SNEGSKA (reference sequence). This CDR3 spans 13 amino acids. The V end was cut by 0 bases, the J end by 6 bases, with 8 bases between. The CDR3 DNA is TGCAGTGCTAGAGATCCCAGTGCCGGGGAGCTGTTTTTT. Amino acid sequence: CSARDPSAGELFF.

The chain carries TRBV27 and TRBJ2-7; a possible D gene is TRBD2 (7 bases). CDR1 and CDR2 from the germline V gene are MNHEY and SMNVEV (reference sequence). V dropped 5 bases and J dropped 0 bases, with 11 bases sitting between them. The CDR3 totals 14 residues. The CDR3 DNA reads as TGTGCCAGCAGTGGGGGGGCCTCCTCCTACGAGCAGTACTTC. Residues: CASSGGASSYEQYF.

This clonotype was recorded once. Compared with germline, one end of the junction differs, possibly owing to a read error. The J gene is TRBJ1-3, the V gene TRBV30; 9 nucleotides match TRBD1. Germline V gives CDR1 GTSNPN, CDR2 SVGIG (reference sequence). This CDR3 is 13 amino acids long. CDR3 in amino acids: CAWSVPWTGVADF. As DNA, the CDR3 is TGTGCCTGGAGTGTACCTTGGACAGGGGTGGCGGATTTT.

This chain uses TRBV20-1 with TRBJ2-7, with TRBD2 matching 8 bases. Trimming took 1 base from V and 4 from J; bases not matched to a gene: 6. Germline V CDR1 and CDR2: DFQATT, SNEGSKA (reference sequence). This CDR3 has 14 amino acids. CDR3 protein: CSARAGGPPYEQYF. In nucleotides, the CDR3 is TGCAGTGCTAGAGCGGGAGGGCCACCGTACGAGCAGTACTTC.

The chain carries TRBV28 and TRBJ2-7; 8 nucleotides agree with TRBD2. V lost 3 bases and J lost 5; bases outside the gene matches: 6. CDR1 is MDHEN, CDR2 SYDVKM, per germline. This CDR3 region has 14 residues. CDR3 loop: CASSLTSESDEQYF. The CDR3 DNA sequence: TGTGCCAGCAGTTTGACTAGCGAGTCTGACGAGCAGTACTTC.

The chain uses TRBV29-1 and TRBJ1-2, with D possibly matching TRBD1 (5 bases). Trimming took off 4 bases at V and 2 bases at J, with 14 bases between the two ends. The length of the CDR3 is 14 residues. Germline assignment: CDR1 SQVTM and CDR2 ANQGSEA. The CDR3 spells CSVGPGTANYGYTF. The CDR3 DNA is TGCAGCGTTGGACCGGGGACTGCCAACTATGGCTACACCTTC.

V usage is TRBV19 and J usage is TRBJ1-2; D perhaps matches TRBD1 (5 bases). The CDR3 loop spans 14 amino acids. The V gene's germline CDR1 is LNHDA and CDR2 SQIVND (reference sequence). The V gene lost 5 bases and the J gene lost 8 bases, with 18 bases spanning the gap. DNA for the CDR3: TGTGCCAGTAGTTATCCTGACGGGGGAGGAGGCTACACCTTC. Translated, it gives CASSYPDGGGGYTF.

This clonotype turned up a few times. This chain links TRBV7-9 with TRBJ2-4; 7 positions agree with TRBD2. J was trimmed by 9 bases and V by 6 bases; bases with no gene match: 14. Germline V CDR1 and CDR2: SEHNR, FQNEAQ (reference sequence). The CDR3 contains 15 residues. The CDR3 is CASSPSQTSFSIQYF. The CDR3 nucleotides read TGTGCCAGCAGTCCTAGTCAGACTAGCTTCAGCATTCAGTACTTC.

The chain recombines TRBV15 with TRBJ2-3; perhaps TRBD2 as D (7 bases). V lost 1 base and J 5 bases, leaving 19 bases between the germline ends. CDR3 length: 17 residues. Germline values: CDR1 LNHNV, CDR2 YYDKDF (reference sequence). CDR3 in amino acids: CATSRAKVVGGLDTQYF. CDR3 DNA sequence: TGTGCCACCAGCAGAGCAAAAGTGGTGGGGGGGCTAGATACGCAGTATTTT.

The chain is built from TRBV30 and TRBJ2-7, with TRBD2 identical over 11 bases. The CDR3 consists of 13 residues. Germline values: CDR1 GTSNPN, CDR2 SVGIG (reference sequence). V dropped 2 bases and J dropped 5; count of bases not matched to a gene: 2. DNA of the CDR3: TGTGCCTGGAGTCCGGGACTAGCGGACGAGCAGTACTTC. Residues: CAWSPGLADEQYF.

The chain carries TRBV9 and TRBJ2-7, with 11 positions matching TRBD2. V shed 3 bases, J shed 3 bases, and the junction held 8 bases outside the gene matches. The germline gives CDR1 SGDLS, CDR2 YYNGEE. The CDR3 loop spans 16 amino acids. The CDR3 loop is CASSAGTSGIYYEQYF. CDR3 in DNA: TGTGCCAGCAGCGCGGGGACTAGCGGAATCTACTACGAGCAGTACTTC.

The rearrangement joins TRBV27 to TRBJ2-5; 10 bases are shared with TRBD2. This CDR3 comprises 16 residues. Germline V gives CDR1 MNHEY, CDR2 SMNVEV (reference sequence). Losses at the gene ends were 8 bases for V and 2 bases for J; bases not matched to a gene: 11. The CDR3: CASSPRAGGPQETQYF. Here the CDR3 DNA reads TGTGCCAGCTCTCCAAGAGCGGGAGGGCCACAAGAGACCCAGTACTTC.

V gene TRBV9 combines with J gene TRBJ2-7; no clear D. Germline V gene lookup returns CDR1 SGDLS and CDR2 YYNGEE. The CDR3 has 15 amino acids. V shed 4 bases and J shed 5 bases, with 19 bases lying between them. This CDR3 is CASSSTAAVRDEQYF. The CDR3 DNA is TGTGCCAGCAGCTCAACGGCAGCAGTCCGCGACGAGCAGTACTTC.

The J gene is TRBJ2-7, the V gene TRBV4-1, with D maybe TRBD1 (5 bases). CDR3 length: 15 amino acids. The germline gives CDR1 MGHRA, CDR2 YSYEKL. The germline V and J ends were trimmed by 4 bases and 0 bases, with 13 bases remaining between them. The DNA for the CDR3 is TGCGCCAGCAGCCTGGGGCGGTCTGGCTCCTACGAGCAGTACTTC. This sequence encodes CASSLGRSGSYEQYF.

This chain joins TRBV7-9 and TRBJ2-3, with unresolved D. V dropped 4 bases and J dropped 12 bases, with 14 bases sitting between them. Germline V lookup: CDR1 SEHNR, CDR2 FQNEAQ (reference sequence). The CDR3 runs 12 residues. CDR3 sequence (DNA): TGTGCCAGCAGCTCTGGACCTCTTCGACAGTATTTT. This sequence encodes CASSSGPLRQYF.

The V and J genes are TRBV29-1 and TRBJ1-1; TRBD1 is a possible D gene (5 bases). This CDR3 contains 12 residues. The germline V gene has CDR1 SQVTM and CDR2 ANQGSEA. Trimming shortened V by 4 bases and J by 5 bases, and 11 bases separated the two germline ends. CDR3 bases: TGCAGCGTTGGGTGGGGCACGACTGAAGCTTTCTTT. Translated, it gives CSVGWGTTEAFF.